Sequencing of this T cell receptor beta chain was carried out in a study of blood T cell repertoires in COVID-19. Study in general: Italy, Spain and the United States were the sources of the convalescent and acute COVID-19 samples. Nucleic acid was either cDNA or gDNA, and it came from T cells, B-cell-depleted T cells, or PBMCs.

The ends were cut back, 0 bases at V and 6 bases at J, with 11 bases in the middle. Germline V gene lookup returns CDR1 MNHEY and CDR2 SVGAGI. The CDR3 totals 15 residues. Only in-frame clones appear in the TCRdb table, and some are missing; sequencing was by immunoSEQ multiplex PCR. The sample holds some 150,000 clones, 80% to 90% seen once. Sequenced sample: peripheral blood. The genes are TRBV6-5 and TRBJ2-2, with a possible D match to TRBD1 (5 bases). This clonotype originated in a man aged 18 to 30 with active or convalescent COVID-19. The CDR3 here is CASSYSPRGPGELFF. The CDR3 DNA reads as TGTGCCAGCAGTTACTCGCCTAGGGGCCCCGGGGAGCTGTTTTTT.